A single sample is the source of the 7 T cell receptor beta chains below, sequenced in a study of blood T cell repertoires in COVID-19. TCRdb's table, derived via immunoSEQ multiplex PCR, lists solely in-frame clones and lacks some. Here the sample spans about 49,000 clones, roughly 85% being singletons. The sample comprised peripheral blood. The receptors originated from a human donor in a cohort sampled during active COVID-19.

V is TRBV4-3 and J is TRBJ1-2; D unclear. Between the trimmed V and J ends, which lost 2 bases and 1 base, there was a span of 8 bases. CDR1 LGHNA and CDR2 YSLEER come from the germline V gene. The CDR3 runs to 14 residues. The CDR3: CASSQLLINYGYTF. The CDR3 DNA reads TGCGCCAGCAGCCAACTACTAATTAACTATGGCTACACCTTC.

The chain carries TRBV3-1 (or the pseudogene TRBV3-2) and TRBJ1-1, with D possibly TRBD1 on 6 matching bases. The CDR3 totals 17 residues. Deletions cut 2 bases from V and 3 bases from J, with 19 bases between. CDR1 is LGHDT and CDR2 is YNNKEL in the germline V gene (reference sequence). This CDR3 reads CASSQNRGGGADTEAFF. The DNA of the CDR3 is TGTGCCAGCAGCCAAAATAGGGGTGGGGGCGCGGACACTGAAGCTTTCTTT.

The chain uses TRBV28 and TRBJ1-1; D unresolved. The CDR3 has 12 residues. Germline CDR1 is MDHEN and CDR2 is SYDVKM. Trimming took 1 base from V and 9 from J, leaving 9 bases between them. The CDR3 is CASSLSGEKAFF. CDR3 DNA: TGTGCCAGCAGTTTATCCGGAGAGAAAGCTTTCTTT.

J is TRBJ1-2 and V is TRBV30; no reliable D call. The V gene lost 0 bases and the J gene lost 6 bases, with 14 bases spanning the gap. The CDR3 sequence is 14 residues long. Germline V lookup: CDR1 GTSNPN, CDR2 SVGIG (reference sequence). The CDR3 DNA reads TGTGCCTGGAGTGTACGGCTGTATGGGCATGGCTACACCTTC. Encoded protein: CAWSVRLYGHGYTF.

The chain joins TRBV19 to TRBJ2-7; D is unclear. CDR1 LNHDA and CDR2 SQIVND come from the germline V gene (reference sequence). The CDR3 totals 13 residues. The V end lost 4 bases, the J end lost 2 bases, and 9 bases lay between the germline ends. In DNA, the CDR3 is TGTGCCAGTAGTAAAACACCCCCCTACGAGCAGTACTTC. It encodes CASSKTPPYEQYF.

This chain uses TRBV2 with TRBJ2-7, with TRBD1 as a possible D gene (5 bases). CDR1 and CDR2 from the germline V gene are SNHLY and FYNNEI. The V gene lost 8 bases and the J gene lost 0 bases, with 20 bases spanning the gap. The CDR3 is 16 amino acids. CDR3 sequence (DNA): TGTGCCAGCGGAATCAATCAGGGTTTGAGCTCCTACGAGCAGTACTTC. It translates to CASGINQGLSSYEQYF.

This chain uses TRBV10-3 with TRBJ2-5; TRBD1 matches 9 bases. The length of the CDR3 is 13 residues. J gave up 5 bases and V 6 bases, and 4 bases lay outside the gene matches. The germline CDR1 and CDR2 sequences are ENHRY and SYGVKD. The CDR3 DNA reads TGTGCCATCAGGCAGACAGGGGGGGAGACCCAGTACTTC. It translates to CAIRQTGGETQYF.